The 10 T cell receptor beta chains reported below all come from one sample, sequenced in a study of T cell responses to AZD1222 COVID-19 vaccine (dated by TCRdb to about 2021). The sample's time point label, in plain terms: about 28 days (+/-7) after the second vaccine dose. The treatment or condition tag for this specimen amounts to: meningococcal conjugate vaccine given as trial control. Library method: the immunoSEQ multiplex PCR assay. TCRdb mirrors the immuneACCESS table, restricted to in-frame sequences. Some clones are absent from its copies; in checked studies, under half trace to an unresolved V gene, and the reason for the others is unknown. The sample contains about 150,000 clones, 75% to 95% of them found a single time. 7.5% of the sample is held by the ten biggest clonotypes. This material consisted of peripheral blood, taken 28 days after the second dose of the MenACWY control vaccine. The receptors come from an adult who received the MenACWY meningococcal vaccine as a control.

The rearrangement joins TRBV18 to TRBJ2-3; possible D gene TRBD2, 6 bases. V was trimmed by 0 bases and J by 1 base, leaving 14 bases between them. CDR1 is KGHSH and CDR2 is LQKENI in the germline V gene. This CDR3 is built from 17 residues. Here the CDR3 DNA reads TGTGCCAGCTCACCACCGGGGCGTATAGCGGGCACAGATACGCAGTATTTT. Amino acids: CASSPPGRIAGTDTQYF.

CDR3 protein: CASSPAPRAGELFF. The CDR3, as DNA: TGTGCCAGTAGTCCGGCCCCTAGGGCCGGGGAGCTGTTTTTT. This chain uses TRBV19 with TRBJ2-2, with D unclear. The CDR3 runs to 14 residues. V was shortened by 5 bases and J by 6 bases, with 13 bases between the two germline ends. Germline CDR1 LNHDA, CDR2 SQIVND (reference sequence).

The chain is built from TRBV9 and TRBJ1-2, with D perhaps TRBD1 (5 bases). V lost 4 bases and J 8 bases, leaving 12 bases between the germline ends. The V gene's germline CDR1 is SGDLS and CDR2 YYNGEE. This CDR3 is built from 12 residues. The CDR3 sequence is CASSTGTKGYTF. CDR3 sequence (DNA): TGTGCCAGCAGCACGGGGACCAAGGGCTACACCTTC.

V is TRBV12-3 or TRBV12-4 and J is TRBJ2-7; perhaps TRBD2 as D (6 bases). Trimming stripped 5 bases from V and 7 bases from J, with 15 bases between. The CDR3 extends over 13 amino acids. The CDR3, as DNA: TGTGCCAGCAGTGGACTAAACTACGGAGAGCAGTACTTC. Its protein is CASSGLNYGEQYF.

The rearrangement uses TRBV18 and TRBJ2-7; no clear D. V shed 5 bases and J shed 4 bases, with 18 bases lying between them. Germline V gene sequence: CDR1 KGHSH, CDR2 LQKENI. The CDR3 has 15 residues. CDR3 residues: CASSNSEPGTYEQYF. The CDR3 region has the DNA TGTGCCAGCTCAAATTCGGAGCCGGGCACGTACGAGCAGTACTTC.

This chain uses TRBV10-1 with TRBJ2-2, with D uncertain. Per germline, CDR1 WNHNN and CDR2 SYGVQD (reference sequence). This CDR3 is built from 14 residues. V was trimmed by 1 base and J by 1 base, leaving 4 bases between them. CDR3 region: CASSEFGNTGELFF. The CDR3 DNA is TGCGCCAGCAGTGAGTTTGGGAACACCGGGGAGCTGTTTTTT.

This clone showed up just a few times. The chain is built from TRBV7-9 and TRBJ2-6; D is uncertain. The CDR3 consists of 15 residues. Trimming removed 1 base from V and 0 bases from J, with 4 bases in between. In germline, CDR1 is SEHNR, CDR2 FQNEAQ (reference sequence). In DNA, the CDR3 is TGTGCCAGCAGCTTAGGTCCCTCTGGGGCCAACGTCCTGACTTTC. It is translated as CASSLGPSGANVLTF.

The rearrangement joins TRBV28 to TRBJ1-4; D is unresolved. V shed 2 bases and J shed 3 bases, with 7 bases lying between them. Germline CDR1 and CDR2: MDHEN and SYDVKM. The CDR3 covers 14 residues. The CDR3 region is CASSLPGSNEKLFF. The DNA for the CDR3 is TGTGCCAGCAGTTTACCGGGATCTAATGAAAAACTGTTTTTT. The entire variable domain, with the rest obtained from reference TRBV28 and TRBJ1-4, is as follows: DVKVTQSSRYLVKRTGEKVFLECVQDMDHENMFWYRQDPGLGLRLIYFSYDVKMKEKGDIPEGYSVSREKKERFSLILESASTNQTSMYLCASSLPGSNEKLFFGSGTQLSVL.

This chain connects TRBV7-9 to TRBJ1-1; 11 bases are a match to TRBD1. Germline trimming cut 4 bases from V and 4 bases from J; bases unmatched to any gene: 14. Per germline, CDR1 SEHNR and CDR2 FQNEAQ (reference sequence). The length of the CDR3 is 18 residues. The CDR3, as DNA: TGTGCCAGCAGCTCCAGGACAGGGGGCGCCGGGTTAAGCACTGAAGCTTTCTTT. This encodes CASSSRTGGAGLSTEAFF. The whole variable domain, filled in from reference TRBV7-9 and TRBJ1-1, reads DTGVSQNPRHKITKRGQNVTFRCDPISEHNRLYWYRQTLGQGPEFLTYFQNEAQLEKSRLLSDRFSAERPKGSFSTLEIQRTEQGDSAMYLCASSSRTGGAGLSTEAFFGQGTRLTVV.

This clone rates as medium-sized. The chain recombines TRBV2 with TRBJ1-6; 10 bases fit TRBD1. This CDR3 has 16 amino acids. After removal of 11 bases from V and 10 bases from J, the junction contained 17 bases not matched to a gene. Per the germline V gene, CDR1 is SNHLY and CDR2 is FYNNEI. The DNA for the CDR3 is TGTGCCGGAAGACAGGGGGCTGTGAGCCGGGACTCACCCCTCCACTTT. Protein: CAGRQGAVSRDSPLHF.